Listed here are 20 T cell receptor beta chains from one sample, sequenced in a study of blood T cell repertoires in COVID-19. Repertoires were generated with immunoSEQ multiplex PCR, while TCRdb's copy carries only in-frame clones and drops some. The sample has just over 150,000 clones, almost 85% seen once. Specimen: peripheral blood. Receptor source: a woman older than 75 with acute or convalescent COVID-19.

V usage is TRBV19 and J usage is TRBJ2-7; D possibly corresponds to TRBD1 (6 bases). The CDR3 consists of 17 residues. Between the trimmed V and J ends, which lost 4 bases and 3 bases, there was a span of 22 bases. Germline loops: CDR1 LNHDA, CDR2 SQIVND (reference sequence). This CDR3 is CASSRWSGTQQIYEQYF. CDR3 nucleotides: TGTGCCAGTAGTAGGTGGTCGGGGACACAGCAAATCTACGAGCAGTACTTC.

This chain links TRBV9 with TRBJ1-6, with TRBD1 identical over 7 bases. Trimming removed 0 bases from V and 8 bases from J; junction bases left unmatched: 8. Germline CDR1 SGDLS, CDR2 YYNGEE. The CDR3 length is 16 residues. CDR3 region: CASSVGGGDGYSPLHF. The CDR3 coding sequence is TGTGCCAGCAGCGTAGGAGGGGGCGATGGGTATTCACCCCTCCACTTT.

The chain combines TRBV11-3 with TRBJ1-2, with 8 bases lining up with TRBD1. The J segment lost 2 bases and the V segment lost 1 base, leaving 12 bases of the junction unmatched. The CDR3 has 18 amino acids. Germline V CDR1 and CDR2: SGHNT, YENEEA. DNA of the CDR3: TGTGCCAGCAGCTTAGGGGAAAAAGGACAGGGCACAAACTATGGCTACACCTTC. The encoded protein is CASSLGEKGQGTNYGYTF. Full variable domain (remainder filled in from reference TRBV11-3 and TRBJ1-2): EAGVVQSPRYKIIEKKQPVAFWCNPISGHNTLYWYLQNLGQGPELLIRYENEEAVDDSQLPKDRFSAERLKGVDSTLKIQPAELGDSAVYLCASSLGEKGQGTNYGYTFGSGTRLTVV.

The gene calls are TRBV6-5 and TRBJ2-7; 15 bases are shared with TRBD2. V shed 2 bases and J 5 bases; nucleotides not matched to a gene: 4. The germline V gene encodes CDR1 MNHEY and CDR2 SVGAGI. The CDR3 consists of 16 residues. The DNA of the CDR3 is TGTGCCAGCAGTTACACCGGGACTAGCGGGAGGAACGAGCAGTACTTC. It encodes CASSYTGTSGRNEQYF.

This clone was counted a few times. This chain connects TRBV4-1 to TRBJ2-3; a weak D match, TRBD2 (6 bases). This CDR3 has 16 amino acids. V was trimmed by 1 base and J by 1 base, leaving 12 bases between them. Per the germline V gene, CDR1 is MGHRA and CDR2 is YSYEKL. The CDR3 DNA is TGCGCCAGCAGCCAAGGGGAGGCGGTGGGCACAGATACGCAGTATTTT. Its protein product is CASSQGEAVGTDTQYF.

The CDR3, as DNA: TGTGCCAGCAGCCAAGGTAACAGGGAAAAATATGGCTACACCTTC. It specifies CASSQGNREKYGYTF. This rearrangement joins TRBV3-1 (or the pseudogene TRBV3-2) to TRBJ1-2; TRBD1 might be the D (6 bases). CDR1 and CDR2 from the germline V gene are LGHDT and YNNKEL (reference sequence). This CDR3 comprises 15 residues. V shed 1 base and J shed 5 bases, with 14 bases lying between them.

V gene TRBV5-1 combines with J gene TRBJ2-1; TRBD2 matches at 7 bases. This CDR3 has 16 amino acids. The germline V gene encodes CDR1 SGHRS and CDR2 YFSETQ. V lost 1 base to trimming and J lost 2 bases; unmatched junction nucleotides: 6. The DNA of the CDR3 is TGCGCCAGCAGCTTGCGCGGGAGTAGCCCCTACAATGAGCAGTTCTTC. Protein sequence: CASSLRGSSPYNEQFF. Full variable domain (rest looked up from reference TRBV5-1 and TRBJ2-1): KAGVTQTPRYLIKTRGQQVTLSCSPISGHRSVSWYQQTPGQGLQFLFEYFSETQRNKGNFPGRFSGRQFSNSRSEMNVSTLELGDSALYLCASSLRGSSPYNEQFFGPGTRLTVL.

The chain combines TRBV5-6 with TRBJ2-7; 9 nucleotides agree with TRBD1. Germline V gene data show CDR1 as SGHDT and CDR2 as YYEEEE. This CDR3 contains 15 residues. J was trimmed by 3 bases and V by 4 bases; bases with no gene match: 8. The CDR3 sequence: CASSQTGGAGYEQYF. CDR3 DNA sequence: TGTGCCAGCAGCCAGACAGGGGGAGCTGGCTACGAGCAGTACTTC.

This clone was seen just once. DNA for the CDR3: TGTGCCACCAGCATCCCCAGCGTCCAGCTTGAAGCTTTCTTT. Its protein product is CATSIPSVQLEAFF. This chain uses TRBV15 with TRBJ1-1, with no clear D. The V end was cut by 4 bases, the J end by 7 bases, with 16 bases between. Germline CDR1 is LNHNV and CDR2 is YYDKDF (reference sequence). The CDR3 totals 14 residues.

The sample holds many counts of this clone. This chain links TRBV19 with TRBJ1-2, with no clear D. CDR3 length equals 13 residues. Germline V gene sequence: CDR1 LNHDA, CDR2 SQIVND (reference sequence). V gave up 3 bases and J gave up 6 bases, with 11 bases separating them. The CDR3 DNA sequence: TGTGCCAGTAGTATTTGGGCAGATAATGGCTACACCTTC. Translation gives CASSIWADNGYTF.

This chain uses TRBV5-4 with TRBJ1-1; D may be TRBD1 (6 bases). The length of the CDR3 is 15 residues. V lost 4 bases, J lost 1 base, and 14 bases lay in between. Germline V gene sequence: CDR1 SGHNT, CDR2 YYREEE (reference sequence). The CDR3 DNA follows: TGTGCCAGCAGCCCCCGGACAGTTGAGAACACTGAAGCTTTCTTT. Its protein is CASSPRTVENTEAFF.

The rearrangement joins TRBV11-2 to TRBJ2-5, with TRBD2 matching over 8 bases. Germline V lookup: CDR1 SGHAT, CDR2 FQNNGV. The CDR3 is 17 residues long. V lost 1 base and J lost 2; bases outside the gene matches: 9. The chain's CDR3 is CASSLVGLASAQETQYF. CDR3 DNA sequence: TGTGCCAGCAGCTTAGTCGGACTAGCTTCGGCGCAAGAGACCCAGTACTTC.

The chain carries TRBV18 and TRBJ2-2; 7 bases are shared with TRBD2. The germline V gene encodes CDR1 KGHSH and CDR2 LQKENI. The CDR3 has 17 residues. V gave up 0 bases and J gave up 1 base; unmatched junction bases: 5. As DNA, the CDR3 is TGTGCCAGCTCACCACCTCGCCAGCGGGAGAACACCGGGGAGCTGTTTTTT. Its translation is CASSPPRQRENTGELFF.

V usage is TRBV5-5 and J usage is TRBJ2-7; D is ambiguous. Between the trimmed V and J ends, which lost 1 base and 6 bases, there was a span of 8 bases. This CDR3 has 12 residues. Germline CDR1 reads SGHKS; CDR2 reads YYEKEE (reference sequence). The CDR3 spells CASSLLGREQYF. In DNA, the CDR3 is TGTGCCAGCAGCTTGCTTGGGCGCGAGCAGTACTTC.

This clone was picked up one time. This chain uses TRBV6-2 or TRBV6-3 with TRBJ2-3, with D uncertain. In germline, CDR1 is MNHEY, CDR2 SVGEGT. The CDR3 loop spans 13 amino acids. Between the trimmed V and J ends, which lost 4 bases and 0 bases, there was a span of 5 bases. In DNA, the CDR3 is TGTGCCAGCAGTTCATTCAGCACAGATACGCAGTATTTT. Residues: CASSSFSTDTQYF.

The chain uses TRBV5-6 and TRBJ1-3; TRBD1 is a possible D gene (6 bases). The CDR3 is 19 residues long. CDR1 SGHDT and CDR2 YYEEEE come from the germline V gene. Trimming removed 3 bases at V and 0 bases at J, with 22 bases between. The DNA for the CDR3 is TGTGCCAGCAGCTCCCGGACAGAGACCGTATCATCCTCTGGAAACACCATATATTTT. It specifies CASSSRTETVSSSGNTIYF.

The CDR3 coding sequence is TGTGCCAGCAGTCCTCCGGACAGGGAGGACTATGGCTACACCTTC. Protein product: CASSPPDREDYGYTF. The genes are TRBV6-5 and TRBJ1-2; 8 nucleotides match TRBD1. The germline V gene encodes CDR1 MNHEY and CDR2 SVGAGI. CDR3 size: 15 residues. J gave up 3 bases and V 5 bases, and 8 bases lay outside the gene matches.

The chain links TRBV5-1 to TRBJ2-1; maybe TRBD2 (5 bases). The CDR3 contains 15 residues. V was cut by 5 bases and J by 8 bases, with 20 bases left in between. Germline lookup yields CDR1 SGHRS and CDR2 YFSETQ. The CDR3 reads CASSQGLASLDEQFF. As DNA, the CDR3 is TGCGCCAGCAGTCAAGGACTGGCGAGTTTAGATGAGCAGTTCTTC.

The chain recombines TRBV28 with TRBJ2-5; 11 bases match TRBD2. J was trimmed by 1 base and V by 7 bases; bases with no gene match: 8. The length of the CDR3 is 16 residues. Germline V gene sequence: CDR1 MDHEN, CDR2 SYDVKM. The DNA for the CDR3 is TGTGCCAGCACCTATGGGACTAGCGGCATCCAAGAGACCCAGTACTTC. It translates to CASTYGTSGIQETQYF.

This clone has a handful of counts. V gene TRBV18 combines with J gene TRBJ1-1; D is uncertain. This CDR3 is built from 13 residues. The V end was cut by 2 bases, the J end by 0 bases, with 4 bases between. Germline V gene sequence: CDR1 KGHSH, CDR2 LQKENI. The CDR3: CASSPSMNTEAFF. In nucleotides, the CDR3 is TGTGCCAGCTCACCATCAATGAACACTGAAGCTTTCTTT.